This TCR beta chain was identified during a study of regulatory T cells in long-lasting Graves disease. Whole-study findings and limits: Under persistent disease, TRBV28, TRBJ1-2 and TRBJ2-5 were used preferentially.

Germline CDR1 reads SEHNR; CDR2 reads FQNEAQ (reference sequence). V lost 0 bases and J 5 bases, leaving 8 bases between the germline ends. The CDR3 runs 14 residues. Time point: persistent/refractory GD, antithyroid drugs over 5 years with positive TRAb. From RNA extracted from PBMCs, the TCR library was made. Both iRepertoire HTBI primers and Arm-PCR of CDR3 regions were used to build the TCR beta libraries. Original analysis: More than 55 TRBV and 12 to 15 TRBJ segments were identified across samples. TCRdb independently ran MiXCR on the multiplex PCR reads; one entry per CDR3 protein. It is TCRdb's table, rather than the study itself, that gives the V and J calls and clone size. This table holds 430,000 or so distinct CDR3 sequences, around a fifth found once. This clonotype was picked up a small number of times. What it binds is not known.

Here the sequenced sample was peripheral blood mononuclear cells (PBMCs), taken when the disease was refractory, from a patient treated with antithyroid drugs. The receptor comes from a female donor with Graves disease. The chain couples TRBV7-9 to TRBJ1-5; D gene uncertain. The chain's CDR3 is CASSLAGSDQPQHF. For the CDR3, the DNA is TGTGCCAGCAGCTTAGCGGGGTCGGATCAGCCCCAGCATTTT. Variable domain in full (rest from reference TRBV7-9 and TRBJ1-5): DTGVSQNPRHKITKRGQNVTFRCDPISEHNRLYWYRQTLGQGPEFLTYFQNEAQLEKSRLLSDRFSAERPKGSFSTLEIQRTEQGDSAMYLCASSLAGSDQPQHFGDGTRLSIL.